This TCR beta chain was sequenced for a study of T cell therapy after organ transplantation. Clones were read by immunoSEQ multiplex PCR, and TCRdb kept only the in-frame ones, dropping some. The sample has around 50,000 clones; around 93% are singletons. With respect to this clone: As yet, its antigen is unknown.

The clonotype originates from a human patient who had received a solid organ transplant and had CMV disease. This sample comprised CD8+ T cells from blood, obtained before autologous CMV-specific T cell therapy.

CDR3 bases: TGTGCCAGCAGTTCGACTAGCGGGGACTACAATGAGCAGTTCTTC. It translates to CASSSTSGDYNEQFF. The chain carries TRBV28 and TRBJ2-1; 11 bases line up with TRBD2. Germline lookup yields CDR1 MDHEN and CDR2 SYDVKM. Trimming cost V 4 bases and J 3 bases; bases outside gene matches: 2. CDR3 size: 15 residues. Complete variable domain (other parts from reference TRBV28 and TRBJ2-1): DVKVTQSSRYLVKRTGEKVFLECVQDMDHENMFWYRQDPGLGLRLIYFSYDVKMKEKGDIPEGYSVSREKKERFSLILESASTNQTSMYLCASSSTSGDYNEQFFGPGTRLTVL.